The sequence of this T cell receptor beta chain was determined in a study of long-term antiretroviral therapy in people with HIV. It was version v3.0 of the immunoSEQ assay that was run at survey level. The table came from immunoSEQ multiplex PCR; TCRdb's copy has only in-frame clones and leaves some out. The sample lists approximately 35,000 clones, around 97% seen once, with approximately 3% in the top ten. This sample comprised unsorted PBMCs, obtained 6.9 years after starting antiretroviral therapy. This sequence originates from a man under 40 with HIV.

For the CDR3, the DNA is TGTGCCAGCAGCGCAACTAGCGGGAGCCTCACCGGGGAGCTGTTTTTT. Its protein is CASSATSGSLTGELFF. This sequence joins TRBV9 and TRBJ2-2; 11 positions match TRBD2. J gave up 4 bases and V 3 bases, and 5 bases lay outside the gene matches. This CDR3 is built from 16 residues. CDR1 is SGDLS and CDR2 is YYNGEE in the germline V gene.